The 8 T cell receptor beta chains reported below all come from one sample, sequenced in a study of T cells in women clearing cervical HPV infection. Assay: immunoSEQ multiplex PCR; the TCRdb copy retains only in-frame clones and omits some. This sample's table reports fewer than 50,000 clones. The material sequenced was blood buffy coat. The receptors originated from a woman between 18 and 69 years old with a cervical HPV16 infection that either progressed to CIN3+ or cleared (not recorded which).

Worth noting for this clone: The CDR3 end lies 3 residues beyond the end of the read and is filled in from the germline J gene. The chain uses TRBV2 and TRBJ1-2; TRBD1 is a possible D gene (5 bases). The CDR3 loop spans 15 amino acids. Germline CDR1 is SNHLY and CDR2 is FYNNEI. V lost 7 bases and J lost 2, with 17 bases in between. The CDR3 bases that were read are TGTGCCAGCAAGGGAGACTTAGACAGAAACTATGGC. Translated: CASKGDLDRNYG. The entire CDR3 sequence reads CASKGDLDRNYGYTF.

Note on this clone: The CDR3 end falls 3 residues outside the read, so it is completed with the germline J gene. This chain uses TRBV7-8 with TRBJ2-2; D not resolved. V was cut by 5 bases and J by 7 bases, with 14 bases left in between. The germline gives CDR1 SGHVS, CDR2 FQNEAQ. The CDR3 covers 14 residues. CDR3 DNA, as far as it was read: TGTGCCAGCAGCCCCCGCCCTAGTAACGGGGAG. Its protein product is CASSPRPSNGE. The full CDR3 protein is CASSPRPSNGELFF.

A word on this clone: The read terminates 3 residues before the CDR3 end, so the remaining end is supplied by the germline J gene. The chain employs TRBV6-2 or TRBV6-3 and TRBJ2-7; D is possibly TRBD2 (6 bases). This CDR3 spans 15 amino acids. Deletions cut 0 bases from V and 3 bases from J, with 12 bases between. Germline V gene data show CDR1 as MNHEY and CDR2 as SVGEGT. This chain's CDR3 is CASSYSMGGHYEQYF. Incomplete CDR3 DNA: TGTGCCAGCAGTTACTCGATGGGGGGTCACTACGAG.

Note on this clone: At one of its ends the junction is not consistent with the germline gene, which may arise from a read error. CDR3 region: CSARESGGNTEAFF. The sequenced part of the CDR3 DNA is TGCAGTGCCAGAGAATCAGGGGGGAACACTGAA. V usage is TRBV20-1 and J usage is TRBJ1-1, with 7 bases matching TRBD1. Read coverage stops 3 residues before the CDR3 terminus; the germline J gene supplies the remainder. CDR3 length: 14 residues. Germline V gene sequence: CDR1 DFQATT, CDR2 SNEGSKA (reference sequence).

In regard to this clone: The CDR3 goes on 3 residues after the read ends, and that part is filled in from the germline J gene. The genes are TRBV2 and TRBJ2-7, with TRBD2 matching over 13 bases. V shed 6 bases, J shed 6 bases, and the junction held 8 bases outside the gene matches. Germline V CDR1 and CDR2: SNHLY, FYNNEI. There are 15 residues in the CDR3. The CDR3 region is CASSGLAGEVFEQYF. The CDR3 bases that were read are TGTGCCAGCAGCGGACTAGCGGGAGAGGTTTTCGAG.

CDR3 amino acids: CASSFEETQYF. CDR3 DNA, as far as it was read: TGTGCCAGTAGCTTCGAAGAGACC. This sequence joins TRBV19 and TRBJ2-5; D is undetermined. With the read ending 3 residues before the CDR3 end, the germline J gene is used to fill in that end. The CDR3 loop spans 11 amino acids. From germline, CDR1 is LNHDA and CDR2 SQIVND (reference sequence). Trimming removed 6 bases from V and 3 bases from J, with 5 bases in between.

Notes on this clone: The DNA ends 3 residues before the CDR3 does, and the rest of the CDR3 is filled in from the germline J gene. The rearrangement links TRBV11-1 to TRBJ2-3; a weak D match, TRBD1 (6 bases). Germline CDR1 is SGHAT and CDR2 is FQDESV (reference sequence). Deletions cut 4 bases from V and 1 base from J, with 9 bases between. The CDR3 consists of 14 residues. The CDR3: CASSSRQGTDTQYF. The DNA read from the CDR3 is TGTGCCAGCAGCTCCAGACAGGGCACAGATACG.

The covered CDR3 bases are TGTGCCAGTCCCCTTGGTGGGGCAGCAAGCACAGATACG. It translates to CASPLGGAASTDT. The entire CDR3 protein is CASPLGGAASTDTQYF. This chain connects TRBV19 to TRBJ2-3; D might be TRBD1 (5 bases). The missing CDR3 end, 3 residues past where the read stops, is filled in from the germline J gene. Trimming shortened V by 8 bases and J by 0 bases, and 18 bases separated the two germline ends. This CDR3 has 16 residues. Looked up from germline, CDR1 is LNHDA and CDR2 is SQIVND (reference sequence).